The 26 T cell receptor beta chains reported below all come from one sample, sequenced in a study of T cells in Graves' hyperthyroidism and ophthalmopathy. RNA transcripts provided the source from which TCR beta CDR3 regions were amplified. The primer set for the first-round RT-PCR of the TCR CDR3 was HTBI. TCRdb re-called the multiplex PCR reads with MiXCR, one entry per CDR3 protein. Seen here are some 490,000 distinct CDR3 sequences, under 25% observed once, and the top ten hold under 55%. The sequenced sample was blood. Source of these receptors: a woman aged 70-85 years with Graves' ophthalmopathy.

This clonotype has at least ten counts. The chain uses TRBV12-3 or TRBV12-4 and TRBJ1-5; D is uncertain. Trimming cost V 5 bases and J 4 bases, with 9 bases left between them. The CDR3 sequence is 13 residues long. The CDR3 region is CASSRAQNQPQHF. DNA for the CDR3: TGTGCCAGCAGTAGGGCACAGAATCAGCCCCAGCATTTT.

This clonotype was counted between two and nine times. The V call is TRBV6-2 or TRBV6-3, the J call TRBJ2-5; possible D gene TRBD2, 6 bases. Deletions cut 3 bases from V and 6 bases from J, with 20 bases between. Germline V CDR1 and CDR2: MNHEY, SVGEGT. This CDR3 is built from 16 residues. The CDR3 loop reads CASSYSQWEVFQTQYF. The CDR3 region has the DNA TGTGCCAGCAGTTATTCGCAGTGGGAGGTCTTTCAGACCCAGTACTTC.

The V gene is TRBV28, the J gene TRBJ1-6, with unresolved D. This CDR3 has 14 amino acids. Germline V lookup: CDR1 MDHEN, CDR2 SYDVKM. V was clipped by 8 bases and J by 0 bases, with 8 bases between them. The CDR3 region is CASQEFSYNSPLHF. CDR3 nucleotide sequence: TGTGCCAGCCAAGAGTTCTCCTATAATTCACCCCTCCACTTT.

This clonotype was observed many times. The chain has TRBV7-2 and TRBJ1-2; D is ambiguous. The germline V and J ends were trimmed by 0 bases and 8 bases, with 16 bases remaining between them. The CDR3 runs to 15 residues. Per the germline V gene, CDR1 is SGHTA and CDR2 is FQGNSA. The CDR3 bases are TGTGCCAGCAGCTTAGCGCGGAACGTATTCGGGGGCTACACCTTC. Its translation: CASSLARNVFGGYTF.

In this sample, this clonotype turned up many times. The chain employs TRBV27 and TRBJ2-1; 7 bases align to TRBD2. Germline assignment: CDR1 MNHEY and CDR2 SMNVEV (reference sequence). The CDR3 contains 17 residues. V lost 4 bases to trimming and J lost 3 bases; unmatched junction nucleotides: 12. The CDR3 protein is CASSSRLAQSYYNEQFF. The CDR3 region has the DNA TGTGCCAGCAGTTCGCGACTAGCTCAAAGCTACTACAATGAGCAGTTCTTC.

In this sample, this clonotype turned up many times. V usage is TRBV12-3 or TRBV12-4 and J usage is TRBJ1-1, with 7 bases that match TRBD1. CDR3 length: 16 residues. The junction had 8 bases not matched to a gene; V was cut back by 0 bases and J by 4 bases. This chain's CDR3 is CASSLAGGGAPTEAFF. DNA of the CDR3: TGTGCCAGCAGTTTAGCCGGAGGGGGCGCCCCCACTGAAGCTTTCTTT.

At least ten counts were recorded for this clonotype. V gene TRBV6-2 or TRBV6-3 combines with J gene TRBJ2-1; D remains ambiguous. Trimming took off 6 bases at V and 6 bases at J, with 18 bases between the two ends. The germline V gene encodes CDR1 MNHEY and CDR2 SVGEGT. The CDR3 is 15 residues long. The CDR3 protein is CASRGQDWKANEQFF. The DNA of the CDR3 is TGTGCCAGCAGGGGCCAAGACTGGAAAGCCAATGAGCAGTTCTTC.

In its sample, this clonotype was seen a few times. The rearrangement links TRBV3-1 to TRBJ1-1; no firm D call. V lost 1 base, J lost 0 bases, and 6 bases lay in between. The CDR3 runs to 14 residues. Per the germline V gene, CDR1 is LGHDT and CDR2 is YNNKEL (reference sequence). As DNA, the CDR3 is TGTGCCAGCAGCCAAGCCACAGTGAACACTGAAGCTTTCTTT. Translated: CASSQATVNTEAFF.

The V call is TRBV6-1, the J call TRBJ2-5; D is possibly TRBD1 (6 bases). Trimming took off 4 bases at V and 0 bases at J, with 15 bases between the two ends. Germline CDR1 MNHNS, CDR2 SASEGT. The length of the CDR3 is 16 residues. CDR3 amino acids: CASSGGRGQYQETQYF. The CDR3 DNA reads as TGTGCCAGCAGTGGAGGCAGGGGCCAGTACCAAGAGACCCAGTACTTC.

In this sample, this clonotype turned up once. The chain joins TRBV12-3 or TRBV12-4 to TRBJ1-5; D call uncertain. The CDR3 runs to 12 residues. Trimming stripped 6 bases from V and 9 bases from J, with 12 bases between. The CDR3 coding sequence is TGTGCCAGCAGCCCTCAGTCGCGGCCCCAGCATTTT. Protein sequence: CASSPQSRPQHF.

This clonotype has a count of ten or more. The V call is TRBV12-3 or TRBV12-4, the J call TRBJ2-7; 15 positions agree with TRBD2. The trim removed 8 bases at V and 2 bases at J, leaving 1 base unmatched. The CDR3 is made up of 14 amino acids. The CDR3 spells CASGLAGGPYEQYF. In DNA form, the CDR3 reads TGTGCCAGCGGACTAGCGGGAGGGCCCTACGAGCAGTACTTC.

A few counts support this clonotype. The V gene is TRBV28, the J gene TRBJ1-2; 9 positions match TRBD1. The junction had 8 bases not matched to a gene; V was cut back by 8 bases and J by 7 bases. CDR1 MDHEN and CDR2 SYDVKM come from the germline V gene. CDR3 length: 13 amino acids. The CDR3 loop is CASLRTGVGGYTF. The DNA of the CDR3 is TGTGCCAGCCTTCGGACAGGGGTGGGTGGCTACACCTTC.

This chain uses TRBV20-1 with TRBJ2-1; tentative D call: TRBD1 (6 bases). The CDR3 length is 14 residues. Germline-derived CDR1 and CDR2 are DFQATT and SNEGSKA (reference sequence). Trimming stripped 2 bases from V and 4 bases from J, with 12 bases between. The CDR3 reads CSARPGTTYNEQFF. CDR3 DNA sequence: TGCAGTGCTAGACCCGGGACAACATACAATGAGCAGTTCTTC.

The chain recombines TRBV7-9 with TRBJ1-5; 7 nucleotides align to TRBD1. V lost 5 bases and J lost 4; bases outside the gene matches: 5. Germline-derived CDR1 and CDR2 are SEHNR and FQNEAQ (reference sequence). The CDR3 is 14 residues long. CDR3 residues: CASSLQGRNQPQHF. The CDR3 DNA sequence: TGTGCCAGCAGCCTACAGGGGAGGAATCAGCCCCAGCATTTT.

This chain uses TRBV11-2 with TRBJ2-7; TRBD1 is a possible D gene (5 bases). V lost 1 base and J 5 bases, leaving 12 bases between the germline ends. The CDR3 has 14 amino acids. Germline-derived CDR1 and CDR2 are SGHAT and FQNNGV. The CDR3 sequence: CASSLVRGRNEQYF. The DNA for the CDR3 is TGTGCCAGCAGCTTAGTTAGGGGAAGAAACGAGCAGTACTTC.

V and J are TRBV5-1 and TRBJ2-3, with no clear D. The V gene's germline CDR1 is SGHRS and CDR2 YFSETQ. V was clipped by 3 bases and J by 0 bases, with 8 bases between them. The CDR3 loop spans 14 amino acids. Here the CDR3 reads CASSSGRSTDTQYF. The CDR3 DNA sequence: TGCGCCAGCAGCTCCGGACGGAGCACAGATACGCAGTATTTT.

V and J are TRBV5-1 and TRBJ2-6; 8 bases line up with TRBD2. This CDR3 comprises 16 residues. The germline gives CDR1 SGHRS, CDR2 YFSETQ. After removal of 0 bases from V and 2 bases from J, the junction contained 1 base not matched to a gene. The CDR3 nucleotides are TGCGCCAGCAGCTTGGGCGGGGGGCCTGGGGCCAACGTCCTGACTTTC. Translated, it gives CASSLGGGPGANVLTF.

The chain has TRBV3-1 and TRBJ2-3; TRBD1 might be the D (5 bases). The CDR3 is 15 amino acids. V shed 2 bases and J shed 2 bases, with 11 bases lying between them. Germline loops: CDR1 LGHDT, CDR2 YNNKEL (reference sequence). CDR3 nucleotides: TGTGCCAGCAGCCAACAGACAGAATACACAGATACGCAGTATTTT. It encodes CASSQQTEYTDTQYF.

This clonotype was seen more than once but under ten times. V gene TRBV10-2 combines with J gene TRBJ2-1, with TRBD2 identical over 8 bases. The CDR3 runs 14 residues. Germline CDR1 and CDR2: WSHSY and SAAADI. Trimming took 2 bases from V and 4 from J; bases not matched to a gene: 1. Here the CDR3 DNA reads TGCGCCAGCAGTGAGAGCGGGGGTTACAATGAGCAGTTCTTC. It translates to CASSESGGYNEQFF.

The rearrangement joins TRBV12-3 or TRBV12-4 to TRBJ1-1; D might be TRBD1 (5 bases). This CDR3 spans 15 amino acids. Trimming took 3 bases from V and 1 from J, leaving 12 bases between them. DNA for the CDR3: TGTGCCAGCAGTTTGGGGTTGGGGGGGAACACTGAAGCTTTCTTT. Amino acids: CASSLGLGGNTEAFF.

V and J are TRBV20-1 and TRBJ2-1, with D maybe TRBD2 (5 bases). CDR1 is DFQATT, CDR2 SNEGSKA, per germline (reference sequence). The CDR3 length is 13 residues. Here the CDR3 DNA reads TGCAGCGTGCCTAGCAGAGAGTACAATGAGCAGTTCTTC. It yields the protein CSVPSREYNEQFF.

This clonotype was found a few times. The gene calls are TRBV5-1 and TRBJ2-3; 8 bases align to TRBD2. The CDR3 covers 16 residues. Germline values: CDR1 SGHRS, CDR2 YFSETQ. Germline trimming cut 0 bases from V and 4 bases from J; bases unmatched to any gene: 7. In DNA, the CDR3 is TGCGCCAGCAGCTTGGTGGTTACGGGAGGGGCAGATACGCAGTATTTT. It encodes CASSLVVTGGADTQYF.

This clonotype was seen ten or more times. V and J are TRBV28 and TRBJ2-7, with 9 nucleotides matching TRBD1. Germline assignment: CDR1 MDHEN and CDR2 SYDVKM. The CDR3 loop spans 16 amino acids. J was trimmed by 7 bases and V by 4 bases; bases with no gene match: 14. In nucleotides, the CDR3 is TGTGCCAGCAGTTCCACCGGGTGGGACAGGGTAAAGGAGCAGTACTTC. This encodes CASSSTGWDRVKEQYF.

The rearrangement links TRBV12-3 or TRBV12-4 to TRBJ2-1; D gene ambiguous. Trimming removed 5 bases at V and 8 bases at J, with 7 bases between. The CDR3 has 11 residues. CDR3 coding DNA: TGTGCCAGCAGTCCTACCCATGAGCAGTTCTTC. Its protein is CASSPTHEQFF.

This clonotype has only one observation. A far larger clone is only one base removed, so a read error is likely. The J gene is TRBJ2-5, the V gene TRBV28, with 7 bases that match TRBD1. The CDR3 runs to 13 residues. The germline V gene encodes CDR1 MDHEN and CDR2 SYDVKM. The CDR3 bases are TGTGCCAGCAGTTTGTCAGGGGGAGAGACCAAGTACTTC. This sequence encodes CASSLSGGETKYF.

The chain employs TRBV5-6 and TRBJ2-7, with TRBD2 identical over 9 bases. V lost 0 bases and J lost 3; bases outside the gene matches: 4. CDR1 and CDR2 from the germline V gene are SGHDT and YYEEEE. The CDR3 contains 15 residues. CDR3 DNA sequence: TGTGCCAGCAGCTTGGGACTAGCGGAGCTCTACGAGCAGTACTTC. Its translation: CASSLGLAELYEQYF. Together with reference TRBV5-6 and TRBJ2-7, the CDR3 gives the full variable domain: DAGVTQSPTHLIKTRGQQVTLRCSPKSGHDTVSWYQQALGQGPQFIFQYYEEEERQRGNFPDRFSGHQFPNYSSELNVNALLLGDSALYLCASSLGLAELYEQYFGPGTRLTVT.